This T cell receptor beta chain derives from a study of regulatory T cells in long-lasting Graves disease. Study-level background: Patients with new Graves' disease had used antithyroid drugs below 3 months.

This clonotype was counted many times. The antigen remains unidentified. Regarding the study as a whole: Sharing of public clonotypes was greater in persistent patients (roughly 2,600) than in new patients (about 970). Newly diagnosed Graves' patients had higher TCR diversity than persistent ones.

Time point here: newly diagnosed GD, antithyroid drugs for less than 3 months. From RNA extracted from PBMCs, the TCR library was made. Investigators prepared the TCR beta libraries by applying iRepertoire HTBI primers and Arm-PCR of CDR3 regions. TCRdb independently ran MiXCR on the multiplex PCR reads; one entry per CDR3 protein. The data show about 370,000 distinct CDR3 sequences, roughly a sixth seen once. The starting material was peripheral blood mononuclear cells (PBMCs), obtained at new diagnosis, from a patient treated with antithyroid drugs. This clonotype originated in a female donor with Graves disease.

CDR3 in DNA: TGTGCCACCTCCCCTTGGGGAGCTAGCACAGATACGCAGTATTTT. Its protein is CATSPWGASTDTQYF. The chain has TRBV2 and TRBJ2-3, with D possibly TRBD2 on 5 matching bases. V was cut by 10 bases and J by 0 bases, with 17 bases left in between. This CDR3 region has 15 residues. Germline CDR1 reads SNHLY; CDR2 reads FYNNEI.